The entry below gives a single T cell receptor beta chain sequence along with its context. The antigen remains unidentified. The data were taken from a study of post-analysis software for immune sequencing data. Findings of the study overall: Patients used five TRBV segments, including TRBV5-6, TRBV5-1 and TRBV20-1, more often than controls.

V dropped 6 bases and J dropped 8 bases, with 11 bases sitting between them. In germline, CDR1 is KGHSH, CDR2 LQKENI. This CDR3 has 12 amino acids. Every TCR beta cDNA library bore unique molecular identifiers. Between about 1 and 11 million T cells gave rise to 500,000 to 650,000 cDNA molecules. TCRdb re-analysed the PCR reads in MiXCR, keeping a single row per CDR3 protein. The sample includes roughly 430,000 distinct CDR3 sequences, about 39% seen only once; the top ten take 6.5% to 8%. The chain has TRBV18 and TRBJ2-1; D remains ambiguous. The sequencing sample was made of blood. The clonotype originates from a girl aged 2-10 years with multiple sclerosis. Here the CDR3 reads CASSQMRDEQFF. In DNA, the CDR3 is TGTGCCAGCTCCCAGATGCGCGATGAGCAGTTCTTC.